This T cell receptor beta chain was documented in a study of CD8 T cells in Susac syndrome. Overall study: Patients with Susac syndrome were therapy-naive, treated with corticosteroids, or treated with intravenous immunoglobulin alone when blood was collected. Study outcomes and limitations: The study conceded that its TCR sequencing and HLA analysis involved relatively few individuals.

Random hexamers were used to reverse transcribe an amount of roughly 0.45 to 1 ug RNA. The TCR beta CDR3 was amplified by immunoSEQ multiplex PCR across 54 Vbeta, 13 Jbeta. TCRdb fed the immunoSEQ multiplex PCR reads into MiXCR, producing one record per CDR3 protein. This table has approximately 190,000 distinct CDR3 sequences, around 95% appearing once. Sequencing of TCR beta, carried out with a high-throughput approach, was applied to CD8+ and CD4+ T cells from the blood. Losses at the gene ends were 0 bases for V and 8 bases for J; bases not matched to a gene: 8. Germline lookup yields CDR1 GTSNPN and CDR2 SVGIG (reference sequence). The CDR3 length is 14 residues. To note about this clonotype: Its antigen remains unidentified.

The rearrangement links TRBV30 to TRBJ2-7, with 9 nucleotides matching TRBD1. Sequencing input: CD4+ T cells from PBMCs. The sequence was collected from a human donor with Susac syndrome. The CDR3 bases are TGTGCCTGGAGTGTAGGGACAGGGTCATCCAAGCAGTACTTC. This sequence encodes CAWSVGTGSSKQYF.